This T cell receptor (beta chain) comes out of a study of shared clonotypes between healthy human individuals. About the research overall: There were three CD4 naive, three CD4 memory, two CD8 naive and one CD8 memory plates per donor.

Study-level points and caveats: Rarefaction gave evidence that sorted-subset sequencing remained incomplete despite large depth. Generally, naive subsets (rather than memory subsets) showed larger estimated richness.

Original methodology: Junction-only sequences without quality scores were provided by ImmunoSEQ, so filtering was different. Using immunoSEQ multiplex PCR, the repertoire was profiled, and TCRdb retains in-frame clones only, with some absent. V, J and clone size reflect that table, while D and trimming were determined from the DNA. The sample records about 530,000 clones, 95% to 97% being singletons. In regard to this clone: The antigen is unknown.

Germline CDR1 ENHRY, CDR2 SYGVKD. The CDR3 has 17 amino acids. V lost 9 bases, J lost 0 bases, and 16 bases stayed unmatched. This clonotype was sampled from a woman younger than 45 in good health. The specimen was naive CD4+ T cells sorted from blood. As to subset: CD45RA+ positively selected. This chain uses TRBV10-3 with TRBJ1-1; 7 bases are shared with TRBD1. The CDR3, as DNA: TGTGCCATTTCGACAGGGCCAGGTCAGCTCATGAACACTGAAGCTTTCTTT. Amino acids: CAISTGPGQLMNTEAFF.